These 23 T cell receptor beta chains share one sample of origin, sequenced in a study of T cells in tuberculosis. Thawed, overnight-rested PBMC were stained with GMM-loaded CD1B tetramer, viability dye and anti-CD3, then sorted. The CD1B tetramers carried C32 glucose monomycolate purified from Rhodococcus equi. Clones were read by immunoSEQ multiplex PCR, and TCRdb kept only the in-frame ones, dropping some. Of about 58,000 clones in the sample, over 75% were seen once. The specimen sequenced was CD1b-GMM tetramer-negative cells sorted from PBMCs. These receptors were obtained from an adult woman with latent tuberculosis.

This chain uses TRBV9 with TRBJ2-1; tentatively, D is TRBD1 (6 bases). The CDR3 totals 18 residues. Trimming pared 0 bases from V and 5 bases from J, leaving 21 bases between. Germline CDR1 is SGDLS and CDR2 is YYNGEE. The CDR3 loop is CASSVDLRVGTLNNEQFF. The CDR3 coding sequence is TGTGCCAGCAGCGTAGACCTGCGAGTCGGGACACTTAACAATGAGCAGTTCTTC.

This chain connects TRBV2 to TRBJ2-4, with 7 bases that match TRBD1. In germline, CDR1 is SNHLY, CDR2 FYNNEI. Trimming removed 6 bases from V and 2 bases from J; junction bases left unmatched: 10. The CDR3 is 16 residues long. This chain's CDR3 is CASRKWTGLSKNIQYF. In nucleotides, the CDR3 is TGTGCCAGCAGAAAATGGACAGGTCTTTCCAAAAACATTCAGTACTTC.

The J gene is TRBJ2-7, the V gene TRBV9; 7 nucleotides line up with TRBD2. The germline V gene has CDR1 SGDLS and CDR2 YYNGEE. The CDR3 spans 15 residues. J lost 7 bases, V lost 2 bases, and 12 bases had no gene match. The CDR3 DNA follows: TGTGCCAGCAGCGTGGGGGGGGTCAGGGTGGGAGAGCAGTACTTC. Amino acids: CASSVGGVRVGEQYF.

The chain combines TRBV7-9 with TRBJ2-1; possible D gene TRBD1, 7 bases. There are 15 residues in the CDR3. Per germline, CDR1 SEHNR and CDR2 FQNEAQ (reference sequence). V was shortened by 1 base and J by 3 bases, with 10 bases between the two germline ends. CDR3 nucleotides: TGTGCCAGCAGCTTAGGCAGGGGGGTCTACAATGAGCAGTTCTTC. Amino acid sequence: CASSLGRGVYNEQFF.

The V and J genes are TRBV11-3 and TRBJ2-1, with a possible D match to TRBD2 (5 bases). This CDR3 contains 15 residues. The germline V gene has CDR1 SGHNT and CDR2 YENEEA. The V and J ends lost 2 bases and 7 bases respectively, with 15 bases between them. The CDR3 sequence is CASSLTLALGNEQFF. As DNA, the CDR3 is TGTGCCAGCAGCTTAACGCTAGCTCTGGGAAATGAGCAGTTCTTC. The whole variable domain, filled in from reference TRBV11-3 and TRBJ2-1, reads EAGVVQSPRYKIIEKKQPVAFWCNPISGHNTLYWYLQNLGQGPELLIRYENEEAVDDSQLPKDRFSAERLKGVDSTLKIQPAELGDSAVYLCASSLTLALGNEQFFGPGTRLTVL.

The chain combines TRBV5-4 with TRBJ2-1; 9 bases are a match to TRBD2. With 7 bases clipped from V and 4 bases from J, the junction kept 9 bases outside the gene matches. There are 15 residues in the CDR3. Per the germline V gene, CDR1 is SGHNT and CDR2 is YYREEE (reference sequence). The DNA of the CDR3 is TGTGCCAGCTGTGAAGCGGGGGGACTGTACAATGAGCAGTTCTTC. Protein product: CASCEAGGLYNEQFF.

CDR3 protein: CASSLKRGFTYEQYF. The CDR3 DNA reads as TGTGCCAGCAGCTTGAAGCGGGGGTTCACCTACGAGCAGTACTTC. The chain combines TRBV7-2 with TRBJ2-7; 8 bases match TRBD2. V dropped 3 bases and J dropped 2; count of bases not matched to a gene: 6. The germline gives CDR1 SGHTA, CDR2 FQGNSA. The CDR3 totals 15 residues.

This chain connects TRBV7-2 to TRBJ2-3, with TRBD2 as a possible D gene (5 bases). Trimming pared 7 bases from V and 0 bases from J, leaving 11 bases between. The CDR3 covers 14 residues. In germline, CDR1 is SGHTA, CDR2 FQGNSA. In DNA, the CDR3 is TGTGCCAGCAAGAGCGGCACTAGCACAGATACGCAGTATTTT. This translates into CASKSGTSTDTQYF.

This chain joins TRBV9 and TRBJ1-2; 8 nucleotides line up with TRBD1. Losses at the gene ends were 3 bases for V and 8 bases for J; bases not matched to a gene: 3. CDR1 is SGDLS and CDR2 is YYNGEE in the germline V gene. The CDR3 sequence is 12 residues long. The CDR3: CASSARDRGYTF. CDR3 nucleotide sequence: TGTGCCAGCAGCGCTAGGGACAGGGGCTACACCTTC.

The gene calls are TRBV11-3 and TRBJ2-7; D might be TRBD2 (6 bases). CDR1 is SGHNT, CDR2 YENEEA, per germline. The CDR3 is 16 amino acids. With 1 base removed from V and 5 bases from J, the gap between germline ends came to 18 bases. The CDR3 region has the DNA TGTGCCAGCAGCTTAGGCCAGATGGGGAGGTCGGACGAGCAGTACTTC. It is translated as CASSLGQMGRSDEQYF.

The chain combines TRBV27 with TRBJ1-1; D possibly corresponds to TRBD1 (6 bases). There are 16 residues in the CDR3. Per germline, CDR1 MNHEY and CDR2 SMNVEV (reference sequence). Trimming took 1 base from V and 3 from J, leaving 15 bases between them. The CDR3 coding sequence is TGTGCCAGCAGTTTATGGGGGCGCAGGGGAGACACTGAAGCTTTCTTT. The encoded protein is CASSLWGRRGDTEAFF.

The J gene is TRBJ2-3, the V gene TRBV11-1; a weak D match, TRBD2 (5 bases). Germline V CDR1 and CDR2: SGHAT, FQDESV (reference sequence). V lost 5 bases to trimming and J lost 8 bases, with 20 bases between them. CDR3 length: 15 amino acids. The CDR3 reads CASSRGIRTGSTQYF. CDR3 DNA: TGTGCCAGCAGCCGTGGGATCCGGACGGGGTCTACGCAGTATTTT.

The sample holds a few counts of this clone. This chain joins TRBV7-9 and TRBJ2-7, with D perhaps matching TRBD1 (6 bases). V gave up 6 bases and J gave up 5 bases, with 11 bases separating them. The CDR3 is made up of 12 amino acids. Per germline, CDR1 SEHNR and CDR2 FQNEAQ (reference sequence). CDR3 sequence (DNA): TGTGCCAGCAGACTGGGACAAAACGAGCAGTACTTC. Protein sequence: CASRLGQNEQYF.

This chain uses TRBV4-3 with TRBJ2-3; D is unclear. The length of the CDR3 is 13 residues. Trimming stripped 4 bases from V and 4 bases from J, with 9 bases between. CDR1 is LGHNA and CDR2 is YSLEER in the germline V gene. CDR3 coding DNA: TGCGCCAGCAGCCGGTATCAGTCAGATACGCAGTATTTT. Translating it yields CASSRYQSDTQYF.

The chain links TRBV4-2 to TRBJ1-1; D unclear. Looked up from germline, CDR1 is LGHNA and CDR2 is YNFKEQ. The V end lost 0 bases, the J end lost 5 bases, and 10 bases lay between the germline ends. The CDR3 runs 14 residues. Here the CDR3 reads CASSQEAGKTEAFF. The CDR3 DNA reads as TGTGCCAGCAGCCAAGAAGCCGGGAAGACTGAAGCTTTCTTT.

V usage is TRBV12-1 and J usage is TRBJ2-7; the table's D call TRBD1 went unverified against the DNA. TRBV12-1 is a pseudogene. CDR3 length: 14 amino acids. The CDR3 bases are TGTGCCAGCAGCTTCACCAGGGGCAGGTACGAGCAGTACTTC. Protein product: CASSFTRGRYEQYF.

The V and J genes are TRBV5-5 and TRBJ2-1; TRBD1 matches at 7 bases. Germline trimming cut 0 bases from V and 1 base from J; bases unmatched to any gene: 10. Per the germline V gene, CDR1 is SGHKS and CDR2 is YYEKEE (reference sequence). This CDR3 contains 18 residues. The CDR3 bases are TGTGCCAGCAGCTTGGGCCGGGACAGTCGGAGGTCCTACAATGAGCAGTTCTTC. This gives the protein CASSLGRDSRRSYNEQFF.

This rearrangement joins TRBV4-3 to TRBJ1-6; D gene ambiguous. CDR3 length equals 13 residues. CDR1 is LGHNA and CDR2 is YSLEER in the germline V gene. Trimming removed 5 bases at V and 8 bases at J, with 10 bases between. CDR3 DNA: TGCGCCAGCAGCTCATACTTTGATTCACCCCTCCACTTT. Protein sequence: CASSSYFDSPLHF.

This clone has a handful of counts. The rearrangement joins TRBV15 to TRBJ1-5, with TRBD1 as a possible D gene (5 bases). V shed 6 bases and J shed 0 bases, with 12 bases lying between them. This CDR3 contains 15 residues. Germline V gene sequence: CDR1 LNHNV, CDR2 YYDKDF (reference sequence). The CDR3 here is CATSRTSYSNQPQHF. The CDR3 DNA reads as TGTGCCACCAGTCGGACATCTTATAGCAATCAGCCCCAGCATTTT. The complete variable domain, with remaining parts taken from reference TRBV15 and TRBJ1-5, reads DAMVIQNPRYQVTQFGKPVTLSCSQTLNHNVMYWYQQKSSQAPKLLFHYYDKDFNNEADTPDNFQSRRPNTSFCFLDIRSPGLGDTAMYLCATSRTSYSNQPQHFGDGTRLSIL.

A few counts support this clone. The V and J genes are TRBV29-1 and TRBJ2-3; maybe TRBD2 (5 bases). This CDR3 is built from 15 residues. CDR1 and CDR2 (germline): SQVTM, ANQGSEA. V lost 3 bases and J lost 0, with 13 bases in between. The CDR3 nucleotides are TGCAGCGTTGACTTGGGCGGGTATAGCACAGATACGCAGTATTTT. Translating it yields CSVDLGGYSTDTQYF.

The rearrangement joins TRBV28 to TRBJ2-1; D ambiguous. With 4 bases removed from V and 5 bases from J, the gap between germline ends came to 24 bases. Per germline, CDR1 MDHEN and CDR2 SYDVKM. The CDR3 consists of 18 residues. CDR3 region: CASSYPGVFSRFHNEQFF. The DNA of the CDR3 is TGTGCCAGCAGTTACCCTGGCGTTTTTAGCCGATTCCACAATGAGCAGTTCTTC. The variable domain in full, completed from reference TRBV28 and TRBJ2-1, reads DVKVTQSSRYLVKRTGEKVFLECVQDMDHENMFWYRQDPGLGLRLIYFSYDVKMKEKGDIPEGYSVSREKKERFSLILESASTNQTSMYLCASSYPGVFSRFHNEQFFGPGTRLTVL.

This clone was seen a single time. This chain connects TRBV14 to TRBJ2-3; D is undetermined. The germline V gene has CDR1 SGHDN and CDR2 FVKESK. V lost 4 bases to trimming and J lost 6 bases, with 8 bases between them. The CDR3 sequence is 12 residues long. This CDR3 reads CASSLEADTQYF. CDR3 DNA: TGTGCCAGCAGCCTGGAAGCGGATACGCAGTATTTT.

The chain combines TRBV5-5 with TRBJ2-7; TRBD1 aligns across 12 bases. This CDR3 spans 15 amino acids. V shed 4 bases and J 3 bases; nucleotides not matched to a gene: 5. Germline V lookup: CDR1 SGHKS, CDR2 YYEKEE (reference sequence). CDR3 in amino acids: CASSEGQGAVYEQYF. CDR3 bases: TGTGCCAGCAGCGAGGGACAGGGGGCCGTCTACGAGCAGTACTTC.